This is a list of T cell receptor beta chains from one sample in a study of identical twins. TCRdb reanalysed the 5' RACE reads using MiXCR and keeps one entry per CDR3 protein. The top ten clones hold over 4% of a sample with about 730,000 distinct CDR3 sequences, around 20% of them seen once. The same sample was also used in a study of T cells expressing NK-cell markers.

The specimen sequenced was PBMCs. These receptors were obtained from a woman aged 18-29 years in good health. CDR3s include the opening cysteine and the closing phenylalanine or tryptophan. A D gene is named only where the DNA matches it firmly.

D gene	V gene	J gene	CDR3 protein
TRBD2	TRBV7-2	TRBJ2-7	CASIRGLAGVYEQYF
.	TRBV6-6	TRBJ2-3	CASSYRLDTQYF
TRBD1	TRBV20-1	TRBJ2-1	CSARDGGTGYNEQFF
.	TRBV9	TRBJ2-3	CASSVVPPGTTSTDTQYF
.	TRBV7-8	TRBJ2-3	CASSPKWETTDTQYF
.	TRBV5-6	TRBJ1-6	CASSLGQYNSPLHF
.	TRBV24-1	TRBJ2-2	CATSSTRPPVELFF
.	TRBV7-9	TRBJ2-3	CASSLTRAALTDTQYF
TRBD2	TRBV20-1	TRBJ2-1	CSARTGTSGRDEQFF
TRBD2	TRBV12-3/TRBV12-4	TRBJ2-3	CASRLQGGPADTDTQYF
TRBD2	TRBV5-1	TRBJ2-1	CASSRLAGVTYYNEQFF
.	TRBV6-5	TRBJ1-2	CASSYSFASGDGYTF
TRBD2	TRBV27	TRBJ2-1	CASSFEGGPYNEQFF
TRBD1	TRBV29-1	TRBJ1-5	CSVADRASQPQHF
.	TRBV5-1	TRBJ2-1	CASSRGSPLRNEQFF
.	TRBV29-1	TRBJ1-1	CSVVGTSFTEAFF
TRBD2	TRBV20-1	TRBJ2-7	CSAISGGDFYEQYF
TRBD2	TRBV5-4	TRBJ2-3	CASSRRGSGGALDTQYF
.	TRBV20-1	TRBJ2-7	CSARDLGGPKQYF
.	TRBV11-2	TRBJ1-1	CASSLDASYAMNTEAFF
.	TRBV3-1	TRBJ2-7	CASSQVARLGSYEQYF
.	TRBV6-5	TRBJ1-5	CASSYGISNQPQHF
.	TRBV9	TRBJ2-5	CASSASLGREETQYF
TRBD1	TRBV6-1	TRBJ2-7	CASSQFRDSSYEQYF
.	TRBV10-2	TRBJ2-5	CASSEPQRGGRQETQYF
TRBD2	TRBV7-2	TRBJ2-3	CASSTRTSGSYTQYF
.	TRBV20-1	TRBJ2-7	CSATESQYEKYF
.	TRBV20-1	TRBJ2-7	CSARNREIVSYGQYF
.	TRBV9	TRBJ2-2	CASSVVLGTVGTGELFF
TRBD2	TRBV6-2/TRBV6-3	TRBJ2-7	CASSYTSGKTEQYF
.	TRBV29-1	TRBJ1-2	CSVWTANYGYTF
TRBD2	TRBV10-3	TRBJ2-3	CAGGTSGGTDTQYF